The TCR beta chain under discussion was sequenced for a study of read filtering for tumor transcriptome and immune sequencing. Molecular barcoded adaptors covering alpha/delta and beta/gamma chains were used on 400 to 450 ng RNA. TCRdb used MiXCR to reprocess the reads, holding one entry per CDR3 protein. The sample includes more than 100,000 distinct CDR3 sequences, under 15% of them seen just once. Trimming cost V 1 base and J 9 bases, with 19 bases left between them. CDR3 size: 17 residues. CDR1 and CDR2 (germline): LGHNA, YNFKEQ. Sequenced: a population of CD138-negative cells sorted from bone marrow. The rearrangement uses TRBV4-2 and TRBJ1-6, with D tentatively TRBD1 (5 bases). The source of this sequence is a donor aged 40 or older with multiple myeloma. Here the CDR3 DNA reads TGTGCCAGCAGCCAAGGTCTTGGGGCAGACTGGGGTTCACCCCTCCACTTT. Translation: CASSQGLGADWGSPLHF.